Described below is a single TCR beta chain sequence and its context. The antigen remains unidentified. This table comes from immunoSEQ multiplex PCR, and its TCRdb copy is limited to in-frame clones, with some not included. The data hold under 100,000 clones, with over 90% observed a single time. This entry is derived from a study of siplizumab effects on memory and regulatory T cells. General observations from the study: The majority of clones, roughly 75-95% of proliferating CD4+ or CD8+ clones, lacked an assignable naive or memory phenotype. Under siplizumab, an average around 66% of mappable alloreactive CD4+ clones were Treg-derived, compared with approximately 25% in controls. Naive T cell populations appeared to exhibit greater diversity than memory cells and appeared to be major alloresponse contributors.

There are 15 residues in the CDR3. Germline values: CDR1 SGHNT, CDR2 YYREEE (reference sequence). V trimming: 4 bases; J trimming: 4 bases; junction bases outside the gene matches: 5. This receptor was obtained from a human donor in good health. The source material was non-Treg CD4+ T cells sorted from blood. The chain is built from TRBV5-4 and TRBJ1-5; 10 nucleotides match TRBD1. The CDR3 DNA is TGTGCCAGCAGCCCGGGGACAGGGGTTAATCAGCCCCAGCATTTT. It translates to CASSPGTGVNQPQHF.